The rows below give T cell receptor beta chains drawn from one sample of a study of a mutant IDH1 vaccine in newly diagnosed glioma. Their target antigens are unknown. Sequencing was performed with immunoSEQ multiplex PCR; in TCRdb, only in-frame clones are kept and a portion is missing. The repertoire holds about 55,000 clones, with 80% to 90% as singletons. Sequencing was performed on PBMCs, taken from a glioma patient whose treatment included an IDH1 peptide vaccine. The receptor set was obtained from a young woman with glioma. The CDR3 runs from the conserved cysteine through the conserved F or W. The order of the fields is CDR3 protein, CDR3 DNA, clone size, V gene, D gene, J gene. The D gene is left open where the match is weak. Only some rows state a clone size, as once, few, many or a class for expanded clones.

CDR3: CASEPLSSGNTIYF
DNA: TGTGCCAGCGAGCCTTTGAGCTCTGGAAACACCATATATTTT
size: once
V: TRBV6-6
D: NA
J: TRBJ1-3

CDR3: CASTKLAGGGDEQFF
DNA: TGTGCCAGCACCAAGTTGGCGGGAGGGGGCGATGAGCAGTTCTTC
size: NA
V: TRBV4-2
D: TRBD2
J: TRBJ2-1

CDR3: CASSQEKGLGETQYF
DNA: TGCGCCAGCAGCCAAGAGAAAGGTTTGGGGGAGACCCAGTACTTC
size: NA
V: TRBV4-1
D: NA
J: TRBJ2-5

CDR3: CASSAKSLGSSYNSPLHF
DNA: TGTGCCAGCAGTGCCAAGAGTCTTGGGAGCTCCTATAATTCACCCCTCCACTTT
size: NA
V: TRBV6-1
D: NA
J: TRBJ1-6

CDR3: CASSVVSGANVLTF
DNA: TGTGCCAGCAGCGTAGTTTCCGGGGCCAACGTCCTGACTTTC
size: NA
V: TRBV9
D: NA
J: TRBJ2-6

CDR3: CASSPKGELFF
DNA: TGTGCCAGCTCACCAAAGGGGGAGCTGTTTTTT
size: NA
V: TRBV18
D: NA
J: TRBJ2-2

CDR3: CASSQDGQGVTEAFF
DNA: TGTGCCAGCAGCCAAGATGGACAGGGGGTGACTGAAGCTTTCTTT
size: NA
V: TRBV4-2
D: TRBD1
J: TRBJ1-1

CDR3: CASSQDRPYEQYF
DNA: TGCGCCAGCAGCCAAGACAGGCCCTACGAGCAGTACTTC
size: NA
V: TRBV4-3
D: NA
J: TRBJ2-7

CDR3: CASSLGVSLGELFF
DNA: TGTGCCAGCAGCTTAGGCGTCTCCTTGGGGGAGCTGTTTTTT
size: NA
V: TRBV11-2
D: NA
J: TRBJ2-2

CDR3: CASSPLAGGGDTQYF
DNA: TGTGCCAGCAGCCCCCTAGCGGGGGGTGGCGATACGCAGTATTTT
size: NA
V: TRBV14
D: TRBD2
J: TRBJ2-3

CDR3: CASSLGGNTDTQYF
DNA: TGTGCCAGCAGCTTGGGGGGAAACACAGATACGCAGTATTTT
size: NA
V: TRBV7-9
D: NA
J: TRBJ2-3

CDR3: CASSYQAGGTEELFF
DNA: TGTGCCAGCAGCTACCAAGCGGGGGGGACGGAGGAGCTGTTTTTT
size: once
V: TRBV7-8
D: TRBD2
J: TRBJ2-2

CDR3: CASSLEGRFGEIQYF
DNA: TGTGCCAGCAGCTTAGAAGGGCGGTTCGGGGAGATCCAGTACTTC
size: NA
V: TRBV11-3
D: NA
J: TRBJ2-5

CDR3: CASSTPRTGPDTQYF
DNA: TGTGCCAGCAGTACCCCCCGGACAGGGCCAGATACGCAGTATTTT
size: NA
V: TRBV6-5
D: TRBD1
J: TRBJ2-3

CDR3: CSVEGGRTGELFF
DNA: TGCAGCGTTGAAGGCGGGAGAACCGGGGAGCTGTTTTTT
size: NA
V: TRBV29-1
D: TRBD2
J: TRBJ2-2

CDR3: CASSLEVMTPYEQYF
DNA: TGCGCCAGCAGCTTGGAGGTCATGACTCCCTACGAGCAGTACTTC
size: NA
V: TRBV5-1
D: NA
J: TRBJ2-7

CDR3: CASSISGTGSSYEQYF
DNA: TGTGCCAGCAGCATCTCCGGGACTGGGAGCTCCTACGAGCAGTACTTC
size: NA
V: TRBV11-2
D: NA
J: TRBJ2-7

CDR3: CASSLETGRQPQHF
DNA: TGTGCCAGCAGCTTAGAGACAGGGCGTCAGCCCCAGCATTTT
size: once
V: TRBV7-6
D: TRBD1
J: TRBJ1-5